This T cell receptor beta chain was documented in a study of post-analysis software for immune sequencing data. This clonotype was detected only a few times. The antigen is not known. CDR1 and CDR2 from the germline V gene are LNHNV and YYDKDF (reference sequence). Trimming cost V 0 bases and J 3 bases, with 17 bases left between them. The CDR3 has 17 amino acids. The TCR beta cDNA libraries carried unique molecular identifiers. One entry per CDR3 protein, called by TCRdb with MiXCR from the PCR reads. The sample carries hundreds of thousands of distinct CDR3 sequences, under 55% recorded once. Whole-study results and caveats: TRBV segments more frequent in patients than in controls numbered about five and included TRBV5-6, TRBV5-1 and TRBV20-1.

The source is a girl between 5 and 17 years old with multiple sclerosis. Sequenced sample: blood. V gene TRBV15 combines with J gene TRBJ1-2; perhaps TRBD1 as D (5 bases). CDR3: CATSRDPPIVRDYGYTF. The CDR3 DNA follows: TGTGCCACCAGCAGAGACCCACCGATTGTCAGGGACTATGGCTACACCTTC.